This T cell receptor (beta chain) was found in a study of cytomegalovirus exposure and HLA in healthy donors. Study-wide results and limits: The classifier reportedly diagnosed cytomegalovirus status with high sensitivity and specificity. Rarity held for most TCR sequences, but there were some public TCRs that occurred in many donors. The tendency of first-cohort TCR clusters to co-occur in the roughly 120 validation repertoires was identified by a subsequent analysis.

Comment on this clone: Its antigen is unknown.

The assay was immunoSEQ multiplex PCR, and TCRdb's table has in-frame clones only and misses some. The sample contains 250,000 to 300,000 clones, roughly 89% of which appear only once. The validation cohort, a group of 120 or so subjects, included the donors and was separate from the roughly 620-subject first cohort. This CDR3 is 15 amino acids long. Trimming removed 1 base at V and 4 bases at J, with 13 bases between. Germline CDR1 is SGHAT and CDR2 is FQDESV (reference sequence). The sample was PBMCs. The receptor was derived from a woman under 30 in good health and CMV-seronegative. The chain has TRBV11-1 and TRBJ2-5, with D possibly matching TRBD2 (6 bases). The CDR3 DNA sequence: TGTGCCAGCAGCTTAGGGGTAGCGGAAGTAGAGACCCAGTACTTC. This gives the protein CASSLGVAEVETQYF.